The 31 T cell receptor beta chains presented below share a single source sample, sequenced in a study of early T cells in non-severe SARS-CoV-2 infection. TCRdb passed the 5' RACE reads through MiXCR, listing each CDR3 protein once. The top ten hold around an eighth of the sample, which has approximately 71,000 distinct CDR3 sequences, approximately 15% seen once. The sample consisted of whole blood. The receptors here all came from an adult who was a healthcare worker with PCR-confirmed SARS-CoV-2 infection or an uninfected control (not recorded which).

This clonotype was detected only a few times. V gene TRBV28 combines with J gene TRBJ2-5; TRBD1 agrees at 7 bases. CDR3 length equals 12 residues. Looked up from germline, CDR1 is MDHEN and CDR2 is SYDVKM. The V gene end was trimmed by 8 bases and the J gene end by 3 bases; junction bases not matched to a gene: 3. CDR3 residues: CASGGQKETQYF. The CDR3 nucleotides read TGTGCCAGCGGGGGACAGAAAGAGACCCAGTACTTC.

This clonotype was seen only a few times. The rearrangement links TRBV4-3 to TRBJ2-2; the match to TRBD1 covers 8 bases. CDR3 size: 17 residues. V lost 1 base to trimming and J lost 5 bases; unmatched junction nucleotides: 9. Per germline, CDR1 LGHNA and CDR2 YSLEER. This CDR3 reads CASSQVLQGAYTGELFF. The DNA of the CDR3 is TGCGCCAGCAGCCAAGTACTCCAGGGGGCATATACCGGGGAGCTGTTTTTT.

This clonotype appeared a few times. The V gene is TRBV7-2, the J gene TRBJ2-2, with D possibly matching TRBD1 (6 bases). CDR1 is SGHTA, CDR2 FQGNSA, per germline. The CDR3 is 16 amino acids. V lost 0 bases, J lost 6 bases, and 14 bases lay in between. CDR3 nucleotides: TGTGCCAGCAGCTTAGCGGTCCGTTACAGGGCCGGGGAGCTGTTTTTT. Translation gives CASSLAVRYRAGELFF.

This chain links TRBV12-3 or TRBV12-4 with TRBJ2-1; perhaps D is TRBD1 or TRBD2 (6 bases each). The CDR3 covers 16 residues. Trimming pared 0 bases from V and 4 bases from J, leaving 13 bases between. For the CDR3, the DNA is TGTGCCAGCAGTTTAGCGGCCCAGGGGAGGTACAATGAGCAGTTCTTC. Its protein product is CASSLAAQGRYNEQFF.

This clonotype was picked up one time. The V call is TRBV27, the J call TRBJ2-1; TRBD2 aligns across 9 bases. CDR3 size: 13 residues. CDR1 is MNHEY and CDR2 is SMNVEV in the germline V gene (reference sequence). V gave up 4 bases and J gave up 8 bases; unmatched junction bases: 3. CDR3 sequence (DNA): TGTGCCAGCAGTTCTAGCGGGGCTCATGAGCAGTTCTTC. Translation: CASSSSGAHEQFF.

This clonotype was recorded a few times. The chain recombines TRBV7-2 with TRBJ1-2, with 10 bases matching TRBD1. Trimming cost V 5 bases and J 10 bases; bases outside gene matches: 16. The CDR3 is made up of 16 amino acids. Germline V lookup: CDR1 SGHTA, CDR2 FQGNSA. This CDR3 reads CASSLLTTDRGQVYTF. The CDR3 DNA reads as TGTGCCAGCAGCCTCCTTACTACAGACAGGGGGCAAGTCTACACCTTC. The complete variable domain, with remaining parts taken from reference TRBV7-2 and TRBJ1-2, reads GAGVSQSPSNKVTEKGKDVELRCDPISGHTALYWYRQSLGQGLEFLIYFQGNSAPDKSGLPSDRFSAERTGGSVSTLTIQRTQQEDSAVYLCASSLLTTDRGQVYTFGSGTRLTVV.

This clonotype was picked up a small number of times. The rearrangement links TRBV18 to TRBJ2-7, with D unclear. Trimming removed 2 bases at V and 2 bases at J, with 13 bases between. Germline CDR1 is KGHSH and CDR2 is LQKENI. CDR3 length equals 15 residues. The CDR3 DNA sequence: TGTGCCAGCTCACCATTTGATGTAGACCCCTACGAGCAGTACTTC. This sequence encodes CASSPFDVDPYEQYF.

The chain combines TRBV5-1 with TRBJ2-7; D perhaps matches TRBD2 (6 bases). The V end lost 2 bases, the J end lost 3 bases, and 12 bases lay between the germline ends. Per germline, CDR1 SGHRS and CDR2 YFSETQ. The CDR3 is 14 amino acids. The chain's CDR3 is CASSLTGEYYEQYF. CDR3 DNA: TGCGCCAGCAGCTTAACGGGGGAGTACTACGAGCAGTACTTC.

The rearrangement links TRBV20-1 to TRBJ1-2, with D perhaps TRBD1 (5 bases). There are 17 residues in the CDR3. CDR1 and CDR2 from the germline V gene are DFQATT and SNEGSKA (reference sequence). Trimming pared 4 bases from V and 5 bases from J, leaving 26 bases between. The CDR3 spells CSAMRTAGGSIHYGYTF. The CDR3 coding sequence is TGCAGTGCTATGCGCACCGCGGGGGGTAGTATCCATTATGGCTACACCTTC.

This chain connects TRBV18 to TRBJ2-3; 9 bases map to TRBD1. V was clipped by 3 bases and J by 6 bases; unmatched bases: 7. The CDR3 consists of 15 residues. CDR1 is KGHSH, CDR2 LQKENI, per germline. CDR3 amino acids: CASSPRNRGQDTQYF. The DNA for the CDR3 is TGTGCCAGCTCACCTAGGAACAGGGGGCAGGATACGCAGTATTTT.

This clonotype was seen more than once but under ten times. The V and J genes are TRBV27 and TRBJ2-7; D unclear. Trimming took 7 bases from V and 7 from J, leaving 14 bases between them. The germline V gene has CDR1 MNHEY and CDR2 SMNVEV (reference sequence). This CDR3 comprises 12 residues. The CDR3 sequence is CASTKCVWEQYF. In nucleotides, the CDR3 is TGTGCCAGCACAAAGTGTGTCTGGGAGCAGTACTTC.

This clonotype was picked up a small number of times. The junction does not match germline at one end; this may be a read error. The rearrangement joins TRBV11-2 to TRBJ1-1, with D perhaps TRBD1 (5 bases). This CDR3 spans 16 amino acids. From germline, CDR1 is SGHAT and CDR2 FQNNGV. The CDR3 DNA is TGTGCCAGCAGCTTAGCCGTCCCGGGGCTGGACGGTGAAGTTTTCTTT. Translating gives CASSLAVPGLDGEVFF.

There are a few counts of this clonotype. The chain links TRBV12-3 or TRBV12-4 to TRBJ2-5, with a tentative D call TRBD1 (5 bases). The CDR3 is made up of 13 amino acids. Trimming took off 3 bases at V and 7 bases at J, with 12 bases between the two ends. The CDR3, as DNA: TGTGCCAGCAGTTTGTCAGGGCTCCGGACCCAGTACTTC. Its protein is CASSLSGLRTQYF.

This clonotype was seen a handful of times. The CDR3 spells CASSSNNQPQHF. In nucleotides, the CDR3 is TGTGCCAGCAGCTCAAATAATCAGCCCCAGCATTTT. The V and J genes are TRBV7-9 and TRBJ1-5; unclear D gene. The germline gives CDR1 SEHNR, CDR2 FQNEAQ (reference sequence). The CDR3 is 12 amino acids. The V end lost 4 bases, the J end lost 4 bases, and 5 bases lay between the germline ends.

This clonotype has more than one count but fewer than ten. J is TRBJ2-7 and V is TRBV9; tentatively, D is TRBD1 or TRBD2 (6 bases each). Trimming removed 0 bases from V and 5 bases from J, with 12 bases in between. CDR1 and CDR2 (germline): SGDLS, YYNGEE. This CDR3 comprises 14 residues. The CDR3 region has the DNA TGTGCCAGCAGCGTAGCCGGGGGCACCCACGAGCAGTACTTC. This translates into CASSVAGGTHEQYF. Based on the CDR3 plus reference TRBV9 and TRBJ2-7, the full variable domain is DSGVTQTPKHLITATGQRVTLRCSPRSGDLSVYWYQQSLDQGLQFLIQYYNGEERAKGNILERFSAQQFPDLHSELNLSSLELGDSALYFCASSVAGGTHEQYFGPGTRLTVT.

This clonotype occurred many times. The V and J genes are TRBV5-1 and TRBJ1-6; D perhaps matches TRBD1 (5 bases). The V gene's germline CDR1 is SGHRS and CDR2 YFSETQ. The V gene lost 0 bases and the J gene lost 6 bases, with 10 bases spanning the gap. The CDR3 sequence is 15 residues long. The CDR3 DNA sequence: TGCGCCAGCAGCTTGGAGGGGCCTCTTAATTCACCCCTCCACTTT. Its protein product is CASSLEGPLNSPLHF. Based on the CDR3 plus reference TRBV5-1 and TRBJ1-6, the full variable domain is KAGVTQTPRYLIKTRGQQVTLSCSPISGHRSVSWYQQTPGQGLQFLFEYFSETQRNKGNFPGRFSGRQFSNSRSEMNVSTLELGDSALYLCASSLEGPLNSPLHFGNGTRLTVT.

This clonotype was counted a few times. The genes are TRBV12-3 or TRBV12-4 and TRBJ1-5; unclear D gene. The CDR3 runs to 14 residues. Trimming stripped 3 bases from V and 1 base from J, with 7 bases between. DNA of the CDR3: TGTGCCAGCAGTTTTCTGGTCAGCAATCAGCCCCAGCATTTT. Translated, it gives CASSFLVSNQPQHF.

The chain combines TRBV12-3 or TRBV12-4 with TRBJ1-1, with D uncertain. The germline V and J ends were trimmed by 7 bases and 10 bases, with 22 bases remaining between them. The CDR3 runs to 14 residues. This CDR3 reads CASTPDAASIGAFF. Here the CDR3 DNA reads TGTGCCAGCACCCCGGACGCTGCTTCCATAGGAGCTTTCTTT.

The chain links TRBV28 to TRBJ1-1, with D unclear. The CDR3 has 14 amino acids. In germline, CDR1 is MDHEN, CDR2 SYDVKM. V lost 3 bases and J 1 base, leaving 9 bases between the germline ends. This CDR3 is CASSFPDTNTEAFF. The CDR3 nucleotides are TGTGCCAGCAGTTTCCCTGACACGAACACTGAAGCTTTCTTT.

This clonotype has a count of ten or more. The chain employs TRBV5-1 and TRBJ2-7; tentative D call: TRBD1 (5 bases). V lost 6 bases, J lost 1 base, and 11 bases lay in between. Germline CDR1 and CDR2: SGHRS and YFSETQ. There are 13 residues in the CDR3. CDR3 nucleotides: TGCGCCAGCATTGGGGCGATTTCCTACGAGCAGTACTTC. Its protein product is CASIGAISYEQYF.

This clonotype was detected only a few times. The rearrangement links TRBV7-9 to TRBJ1-4; D is unresolved. The CDR3 extends over 14 amino acids. CDR1 SEHNR and CDR2 FQNEAQ come from the germline V gene (reference sequence). V lost 5 bases and J 7 bases, leaving 14 bases between the germline ends. The CDR3 loop is CASSPGWIREKLFF. The DNA of the CDR3 is TGTGCCAGCAGCCCTGGATGGATTCGTGAAAAACTGTTTTTT.

In this sample, this clonotype turned up a few times. The CDR3 is CASASSGANVLTF. The CDR3, as DNA: TGTGCCAGCGCCTCTTCTGGGGCCAACGTCCTGACTTTC. The chain couples TRBV7-6 to TRBJ2-6, with unresolved D. Germline V lookup: CDR1 SGHVS, CDR2 FNYEAQ. This CDR3 has 13 amino acids. Trimming stripped 8 bases from V and 1 base from J, with 6 bases between.

This chain connects TRBV5-1 to TRBJ2-5; TRBD2 matches 9 bases. V shed 6 bases, J shed 2 bases, and the junction held 11 bases outside the gene matches. Germline loops: CDR1 SGHRS, CDR2 YFSETQ. CDR3 length: 16 residues. The CDR3 reads CASIEAGGGFQETQYF. CDR3 coding DNA: TGCGCCAGCATAGAAGCGGGGGGCGGCTTTCAAGAGACCCAGTACTTC.

The chain links TRBV29-1 to TRBJ2-5; 7 bases line up with TRBD2. Looked up from germline, CDR1 is SQVTM and CDR2 is ANQGSEA. V trimming: 7 bases; J trimming: 3 bases; junction bases outside the gene matches: 5. The CDR3 runs to 12 residues. The CDR3 DNA follows: TGCAGCGGTGGACTAGTTGAAGAGACCCAGTACTTC. Protein: CSGGLVEETQYF.

This rearrangement joins TRBV7-6 to TRBJ2-2; a possible D gene is TRBD2 (5 bases). V was clipped by 5 bases and J by 8 bases, with 15 bases between them. The V gene's germline CDR1 is SGHVS and CDR2 FNYEAQ. The CDR3 totals 14 residues. The DNA of the CDR3 is TGTGCCAGCAGCCCAGGCGGGCCTGCAGGGGAGCTGTTTTTT. It is translated as CASSPGGPAGELFF.

The chain has TRBV7-7 and TRBJ2-5; no firm D call. Germline CDR1 and CDR2: SSHAT and FNYEAQ (reference sequence). The CDR3 covers 14 residues. V shed 5 bases and J shed 1 base, with 11 bases lying between them. This CDR3 reads CASSPPGPQETQYF. CDR3 bases: TGTGCCAGCAGCCCACCCGGGCCCCAAGAGACCCAGTACTTC.

CDR3 loop: CAISLARDRGPEAFF. Written as DNA, the CDR3 is TGTGCCATCAGTTTGGCCCGGGACAGGGGACCTGAAGCTTTCTTT. V usage is TRBV10-3 and J usage is TRBJ1-1, with 10 positions matching TRBD1. The CDR3 sequence is 15 residues long. V shed 5 bases, J shed 6 bases, and the junction held 9 bases outside the gene matches. Germline CDR1 ENHRY, CDR2 SYGVKD.

The chain recombines TRBV28 with TRBJ1-5, with D perhaps TRBD1 (6 bases). CDR3 size: 14 residues. V was pared by 3 bases and J by 7 bases, with 13 bases between. Germline CDR1 MDHEN, CDR2 SYDVKM. The CDR3 sequence: CASSLTGFGQPQHF. The CDR3 DNA reads TGTGCCAGCAGTTTGACAGGATTTGGCCAGCCCCAGCATTTT. The full variable domain, rest sourced from reference TRBV28 and TRBJ1-5, is DVKVTQSSRYLVKRTGEKVFLECVQDMDHENMFWYRQDPGLGLRLIYFSYDVKMKEKGDIPEGYSVSREKKERFSLILESASTNQTSMYLCASSLTGFGQPQHFGDGTRLSIL.

This clonotype was counted only a few times. This sequence joins TRBV6-4 and TRBJ1-5; TRBD1 matches at 7 bases. CDR3 size: 15 residues. CDR1 and CDR2 from the germline V gene are MRHNA and SNTAGT. V dropped 5 bases and J dropped 4; count of bases not matched to a gene: 8. CDR3 residues: CASSPAGGSNQPQHF. The DNA for the CDR3 is TGTGCCAGCAGTCCCGCAGGGGGATCAAATCAGCCCCAGCATTTT.

This clonotype was counted ten times or more. The chain is built from TRBV9 and TRBJ1-1; no clear D gene. This CDR3 comprises 13 residues. Deletions cut 4 bases from V and 11 bases from J, with 18 bases between. CDR1 SGDLS and CDR2 YYNGEE come from the germline V gene. This chain's CDR3 is CASSPRPLEGAFF. The CDR3 nucleotides are TGTGCCAGCAGCCCCCGCCCCTTGGAAGGGGCTTTCTTT.

The V call is TRBV6-6, the J call TRBJ1-1; 10 positions agree with TRBD1. The CDR3 extends over 14 amino acids. Germline lookup yields CDR1 MNHNY and CDR2 SVGAGI (reference sequence). J was trimmed by 11 bases and V by 6 bases; bases with no gene match: 12. CDR3 residues: CASRLDRGLGRAFF. The CDR3 nucleotides are TGTGCCAGCAGATTAGACAGGGGGCTGGGTAGGGCTTTCTTT.